The clone carrying this T cell receptor beta chain was seen many times. Its matching antigen is unknown. The data were taken from a study of regulatory T cells in long-lasting Graves disease. General observations from the study: Relative to newly diagnosed Graves' patients, persistent ones had lower TCR diversity.

This sample's time point: newly diagnosed GD, antithyroid drugs for less than 3 months. The TCR library was made from RNA extracted from PBMCs. Assembly of TCR beta libraries relied on iRepertoire HTBI primers together with Arm-PCR of CDR3 regions. Per the original methods: Samples jointly harbored 62 TRBV and over 13 TRBJ segments. TCRdb called the multiplex PCR reads again in MiXCR, with one record for every CDR3 protein. The V and J calls and clone size come from TCRdb's table, not from the authors' own analysis. The sample lists roughly 500,000 distinct CDR3 sequences, around 12% occurring once. The same data also went into a second study, on T cells in Graves' hyperthyroidism and ophthalmopathy. As reported in that work: The primer set for the first-round RT-PCR of the TCR CDR3 was HTBI.

Here the sequenced sample was peripheral blood mononuclear cells (PBMCs), taken at new diagnosis, from a patient treated with antithyroid drugs. This receptor was obtained from a woman in her twenties or thirties with Graves disease.

The DNA of the CDR3 is TGTGCCAGCAGTTTATCGGCGGGGACACCTCCCAGGAGGGAGACCCAGTACTTC. As protein: CASSLSAGTPPRRETQYF. The chain carries TRBV27 and TRBJ2-5; the D gene could be TRBD1 or TRBD2 (6 bases each). Germline V gene lookup returns CDR1 MNHEY and CDR2 SMNVEV (reference sequence). V lost 0 bases to trimming and J lost 5 bases, with 22 bases between them. This CDR3 is 18 amino acids long.